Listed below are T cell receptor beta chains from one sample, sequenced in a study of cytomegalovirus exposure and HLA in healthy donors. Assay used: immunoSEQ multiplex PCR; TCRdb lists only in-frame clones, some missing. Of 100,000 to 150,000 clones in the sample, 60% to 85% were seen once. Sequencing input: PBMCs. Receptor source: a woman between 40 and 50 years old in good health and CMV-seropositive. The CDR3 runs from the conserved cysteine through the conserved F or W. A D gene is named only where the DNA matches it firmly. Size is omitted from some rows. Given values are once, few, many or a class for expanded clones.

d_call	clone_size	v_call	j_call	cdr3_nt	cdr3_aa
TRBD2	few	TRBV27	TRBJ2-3	TGTGCCAGCAGTTTTGGAGGGAGGGGCGCAGATACGCAGTATTTT	CASSFGGRGADTQYF
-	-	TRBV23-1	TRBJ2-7	TGCGCCAGCAGTCAATCTCCCCAAAGAGGCTCCTACGAGCAGTACTTC	CASSQSPQRGSYEQYF
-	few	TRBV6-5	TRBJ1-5	TGTGCCAGCAGTCCGGGGTTTAGCAATCAGCCCCAGCATTTT	CASSPGFSNQPQHF
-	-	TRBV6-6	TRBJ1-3	TGTGCCATCTCGACAGTAGCTGGAAACACCATATATTTT	CAISTVAGNTIYF
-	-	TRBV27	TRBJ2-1	TGTGCCAGCAGTTTATCCCACAGCTCCTACAATGAGCAGTTCTTC	CASSLSHSSYNEQFF
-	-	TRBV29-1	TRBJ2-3	TGCAGCGTTGAAGATCGTGGAGTACCAATCACAGATACGCAGTATTTT	CSVEDRGVPITDTQYF
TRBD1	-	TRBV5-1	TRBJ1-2	TGCGCCAGCAGCTTGCAGGGGGCACCCAGTAGCTACACCTTC	CASSLQGAPSSYTF
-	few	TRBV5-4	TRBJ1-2	TGTGCCAGCAGCTTGGCAGGTTACGGCTACACCTTC	CASSLAGYGYTF
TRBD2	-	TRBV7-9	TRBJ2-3	TGTGCCAGCAGTAACTGGGGACGGGGGGGTACAGATACGCAGTATTTT	CASSNWGRGGTDTQYF
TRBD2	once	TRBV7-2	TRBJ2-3	TGTGCCAGCAGCCCTAGGGGGCGTAGCGGGGGGCGGGCAGATACGCAGTATTTT	CASSPRGRSGGRADTQYF
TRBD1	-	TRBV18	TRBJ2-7	TGTGCCAGCTCACCAAAGACAGGGGGCAACGAGCAGTACTTC	CASSPKTGGNEQYF
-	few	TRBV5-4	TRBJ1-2	TGTGCCAGCAACCTCGGAAGTTGGGCGGGTGATGGCTACACCTTC	CASNLGSWAGDGYTF
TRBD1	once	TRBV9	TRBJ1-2	TGTGCCAGCAGCCCCGGGGACAGGGGAACCTATGGCTACACCTTC	CASSPGDRGTYGYTF
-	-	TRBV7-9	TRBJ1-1	TGTGCCAGCAGCTTCTGGGGGGCTGAAGCTTTCTTT	CASSFWGAEAFF
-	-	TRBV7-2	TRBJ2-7	TGTGCCAGCAGCTTGCAGGTTTCCACATCCTACGAGCAGTACTTC	CASSLQVSTSYEQYF
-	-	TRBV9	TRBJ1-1	TGTGCCAGCAGCGTAGGTTCAGGGTGGAACACTGAAGCTTTCTTT	CASSVGSGWNTEAFF
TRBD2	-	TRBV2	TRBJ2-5	TGTGCCAGCGGGATATTGCGGGAGGGTCAGGAGACCCAGTACTTC	CASGILREGQETQYF
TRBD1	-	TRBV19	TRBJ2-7	TGTGCCAGTAGTATCTCCGACAGGGGAGCCTACGAGCAGTACTTC	CASSISDRGAYEQYF
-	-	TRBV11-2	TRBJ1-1	TGTGCCAGCAGCTTATCCGGGACAACGAACACTGAAGCTTTCTTT	CASSLSGTTNTEAFF
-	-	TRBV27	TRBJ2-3	TGTGCCAGCAGTCTAACCGCAGATACGCAGTATTTT	CASSLTADTQYF
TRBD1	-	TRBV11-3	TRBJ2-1	TGTGCCAGCAGCTTAGATTTAGGGACAGGGACTGAAAATGAGCAGTTCTTC	CASSLDLGTGTENEQFF
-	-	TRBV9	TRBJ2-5	TGTGCCAGCAGCGTAGGAGGGTGGGAGACCCAGTACTTC	CASSVGGWETQYF
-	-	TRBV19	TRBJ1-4	TGTGCCAGTAGTATAGTCCGAGAGAATGAAAAACTGTTTTTT	CASSIVRENEKLFF
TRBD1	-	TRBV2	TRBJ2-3	TGTGCCAGCAGGATTAGGGACAGTACCACAGATACGCAGTATTTT	CASRIRDSTTDTQYF
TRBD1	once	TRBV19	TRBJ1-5	TGTGCCAGTAGTCCCCGGACAGGGGGCCTTTATCAGCCCCAGCATTTT	CASSPRTGGLYQPQHF
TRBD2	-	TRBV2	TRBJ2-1	TGTGCCAGCAGGATGGGAACTAGCGGGGGGTCCCATTTCAATGAGCAGTTCTTC	CASRMGTSGGSHFNEQFF
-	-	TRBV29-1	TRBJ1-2	TGCAGCGCCAATGGGGGCGGGGGCGGTGGCTACACCTTC	CSANGGGGGGYTF
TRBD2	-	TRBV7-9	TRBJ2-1	TGTGCCAGCAGCTTATTGGATCCGGGACTAGCGGAAAACAATGAGCAGTTCTTC	CASSLLDPGLAENNEQFF
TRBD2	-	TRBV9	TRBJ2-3	TGTGCCAGCAGCGTAGTTACTAGCGGGGGGGCCGGGGATACGCAGTATTTT	CASSVVTSGGAGDTQYF
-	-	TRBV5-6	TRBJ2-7	TGTGCCAGCAGCCGGCAGGGTTCAGACTACGAGCAGTACTTC	CASSRQGSDYEQYF
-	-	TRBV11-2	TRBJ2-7	TGTGCCAGCAGCCCTATCCGGACTGTGGAGCAGTACTTC	CASSPIRTVEQYF
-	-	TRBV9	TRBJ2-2	TGTGCCAGCAGCGTTGCCAGTTTTACCGGGGAGCTGTTTTTT	CASSVASFTGELFF
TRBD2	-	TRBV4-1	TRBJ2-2	TGCGCCAGCAGCCAATATTCGGGAGGAGGGGACGGGGAGCTGTTTTTT	CASSQYSGGGDGELFF
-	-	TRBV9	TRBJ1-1	TGTGCCAGCAGCGACCCTCGGACAAGAGATGAAGCTTTCTTT	CASSDPRTRDEAFF
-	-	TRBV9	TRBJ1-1	TGTGCCAGCAGCGTAGGGGGGGGCGTTGAAGCTTTCTTT	CASSVGGGVEAFF
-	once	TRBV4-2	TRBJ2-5	TGTGCCAGCAGCCAAGCCCAGGGGACAGAGACCCAGTACTTC	CASSQAQGTETQYF
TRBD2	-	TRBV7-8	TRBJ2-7	TGTGCCAGCAGCTTAGGGGCCGGGGGGATCAACGAGCAGTACTTC	CASSLGAGGINEQYF
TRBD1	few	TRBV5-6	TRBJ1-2	TGTGCCAGCAGCCGGGACAGCGCCTGGGAAAACTATGGCTACACCTTC	CASSRDSAWENYGYTF
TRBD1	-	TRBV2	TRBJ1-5	TGTGCCAGCAGGGCAGGGGGTAATAGCAATCAGCCCCAGCATTTT	CASRAGGNSNQPQHF
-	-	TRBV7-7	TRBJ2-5	TGTGCCAGCAGCTTAATTGGGACAAAGGAGACCCAGTACTTC	CASSLIGTKETQYF
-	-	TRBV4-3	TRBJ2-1	TGCGCCAGCAGCCAAGACGGGTACAATGAGCAGTTCTTC	CASSQDGYNEQFF
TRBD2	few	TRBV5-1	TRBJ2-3	TGCGCCAGCAGCTTGGTGTTCGCGGGAGTAGATACGCAGTATTTT	CASSLVFAGVDTQYF
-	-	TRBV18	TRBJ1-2	TGTGCCAGCTCACCACAGGCGGCTGGCTACACCTTC	CASSPQAAGYTF
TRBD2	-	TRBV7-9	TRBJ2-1	TGTGCCAGCAGCCCGACGGGACTAGCGGGGTCCCGCGAGCAGTTCTTC	CASSPTGLAGSREQFF
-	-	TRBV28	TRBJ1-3	TGTGCCAGCAGTTTACAAGGGGTCTCTGGAAACACCATATATTTT	CASSLQGVSGNTIYF
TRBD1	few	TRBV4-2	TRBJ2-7	TGTGCCAGCAGCCCCAGGGGGCGCGAGCAGTACTTC	CASSPRGREQYF
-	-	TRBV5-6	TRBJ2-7	TGTGCCAGCAGCTTGGTAGGGAACAGGGGGGGCGAGCAGTACTTC	CASSLVGNRGGEQYF
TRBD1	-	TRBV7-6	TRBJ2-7	TGTGCCAGCAGCGACGGACAGGGCTACGAGCAGTACTTC	CASSDGQGYEQYF
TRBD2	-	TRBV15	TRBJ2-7	TGTGCCACCAGCGGTGGGACTAGCGGGAGCGAGCAGTACTTC	CATSGGTSGSEQYF
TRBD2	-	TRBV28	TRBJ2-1	TGTGCCAGCAGTCCCGCAGGGTTAGCGGGAGGGCCCAATGAGCAGTTCTTC	CASSPAGLAGGPNEQFF
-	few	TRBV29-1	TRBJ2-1	TGCAGCGTTGGGAAACTATCCGCGCAGTTCTTC	CSVGKLSAQFF
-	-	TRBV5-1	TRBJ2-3	TGCGCCAGCAGCTTGGTCTCTAGCTTCAACACAGATACGCAGTATTTT	CASSLVSSFNTDTQYF
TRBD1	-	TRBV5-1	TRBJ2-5	TGCGCCAGCAGCTTAGGGACAGGACAAGAGACCCAGTACTTC	CASSLGTGQETQYF
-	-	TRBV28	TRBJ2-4	TGTGCCAGCAGTTCGCACCGTGGAGGGGCCAAAAACATTCAGTACTTC	CASSSHRGGAKNIQYF
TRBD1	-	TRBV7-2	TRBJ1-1	TGTGCCAGCAAGGGACAGGGGGCCACTGAAGCTTTCTTT	CASKGQGATEAFF
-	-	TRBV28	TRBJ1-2	TGTGCCAGTCGGGTACCCACTAACTATGGCTACACCTTC	CASRVPTNYGYTF
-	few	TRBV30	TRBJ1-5	TGTGCCTCGGGGGGGGGCGGCAATCAGCCCCAGCATTTT	CASGGGGNQPQHF
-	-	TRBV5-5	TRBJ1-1	TGTGCCAGCAGCTTGGAGGGGTTGAACACTGAAGCTTTCTTT	CASSLEGLNTEAFF
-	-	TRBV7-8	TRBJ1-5	TGTGCCAGCAGCCCATCCAATCGGAATCAGCCCCAGCATTTT	CASSPSNRNQPQHF
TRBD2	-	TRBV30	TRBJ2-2	TGTGCCTGGTCGGGACTAGCGGGCCCCGGCACCGGGGAGCTGTTTTTT	CAWSGLAGPGTGELFF